Listed here are 17 T cell receptor beta chains from one sample, sequenced in a study of CD8+ T cells in alopecia areata. RNA extraction and reverse transcription yielded cDNA as sequencing template. The repertoire was sequenced with immunoSEQ multiplex PCR; TCRdb's copy has only in-frame clones and lacks some. The sample lists tens of thousands of clones; 62% were seen once. Sequenced: NKG2D-high CD8+ T cells sorted from blood. These receptors were collected from a human donor with alopecia areata.

This clone was seen only a few times. The gene calls are TRBV29-1 and TRBJ2-1; 11 positions match TRBD1. Germline V gene sequence: CDR1 SQVTM, CDR2 ANQGSEA. With V trimmed by 3 bases and J by 10 bases, 17 bases remained unmatched. This CDR3 is built from 17 residues. CDR3 region: CSVELRRTGGPPGEQFF. In DNA, the CDR3 is TGCAGCGTTGAGTTGAGGAGGACAGGGGGCCCGCCCGGGGAGCAGTTCTTC.

This sequence joins TRBV7-8 and TRBJ2-5; no clear D. V was clipped by 2 bases and J by 2 bases, with 18 bases between them. The V gene's germline CDR1 is SGHVS and CDR2 FQNEAQ. This CDR3 is 17 amino acids long. The DNA for the CDR3 is TGTGCCAGCAGCTTACTCGCCCCCGAGGCCCGGCAAGAGACCCAGTACTTC. It translates to CASSLLAPEARQETQYF. The full variable domain, completed using reference TRBV7-8 and TRBJ2-5, is GAGVSQSPRYKVAKRGQDVALRCDPISGHVSLFWYQQALGQGPEFLTYFQNEAQLDKSGLPSDRFFAERPEGSVSTLKIQRTQQEDSAVYLCASSLLAPEARQETQYFGPGTRLLVL.

The chain joins TRBV11-2 to TRBJ2-1, with unresolved D. V shed 4 bases and J shed 7 bases, with 8 bases lying between them. This CDR3 comprises 12 residues. Germline CDR1 SGHAT, CDR2 FQNNGV. CDR3 amino acids: CASSSVVNEQFF. Written as DNA, the CDR3 is TGTGCCAGCAGCTCGGTAGTGAATGAGCAGTTCTTC. Full variable domain (outside the CDR3, taken from reference TRBV11-2 and TRBJ2-1): EAGVAQSPRYKIIEKRQSVAFWCNPISGHATLYWYQQILGQGPKLLIQFQNNGVVDDSQLPKDRFSAERLKGVDSTLKIQPAKLEDSAVYLCASSSVVNEQFFGPGTRLTVL.

This clone counts as medium-sized. The rearrangement links TRBV29-1 to TRBJ2-1; 11 bases agree with TRBD2. The V segment lost 3 bases and the J segment 10 bases; nucleotides outside the gene matches: 8. Germline CDR1 SQVTM, CDR2 ANQGSEA. The length of the CDR3 is 14 residues. CDR3 region: CSVEGLAASGEQFF. CDR3 bases: TGCAGCGTTGAGGGACTAGCGGCATCAGGAGAGCAGTTCTTC.

This clone was seen a few times. This sequence joins TRBV4-3 and TRBJ2-5; a possible D gene is TRBD1 (6 bases). The germline V and J ends were trimmed by 0 bases and 5 bases, with 19 bases remaining between them. Germline assignment: CDR1 LGHNA and CDR2 YSLEER. This CDR3 region has 17 residues. CDR3 residues: CASSQDRATLTGETQYF. The CDR3 DNA follows: TGCGCCAGCAGCCAAGATCGCGCTACCCTTACAGGGGAGACCCAGTACTTC.

J is TRBJ2-7 and V is TRBV29-1; a possible D gene is TRBD2 (6 bases). V lost 6 bases, J lost 0 bases, and 15 bases lay in between. Germline loops: CDR1 SQVTM, CDR2 ANQGSEA. The CDR3 is 14 residues long. The CDR3 nucleotides are TGCAGCGTGACGCCGGGACTGAGCTCCTACGAGCAGTACTTC. Translating gives CSVTPGLSSYEQYF.

This sequence joins TRBV28 and TRBJ2-3, with unresolved D. V was pared by 3 bases and J by 6 bases, with 16 bases between. The CDR3 is 15 amino acids. Germline CDR1 reads MDHEN; CDR2 reads SYDVKM. The CDR3 nucleotides are TGTGCCAGCAGTTTCCTAGGGCCCCACCTGGATACGCAGTATTTT. Its translation: CASSFLGPHLDTQYF.

This clone has more than one count but fewer than ten. This sample also contains other DNA sequences that code for the same CDR3. The V and J genes are TRBV28 and TRBJ2-1; TRBD2 might be the D (6 bases). Deletions cut 6 bases from V and 0 bases from J, with 21 bases between. The CDR3 covers 18 residues. CDR1 and CDR2 from the germline V gene are MDHEN and SYDVKM. In DNA, the CDR3 is TGTGCCAGCAGAACACTAGCCCTCGGGACGAACTCCTACAATGAGCAGTTCTTC. It yields the protein CASRTLALGTNSYNEQFF.

The chain couples TRBV19 to TRBJ2-1; possibly TRBD1 for D (6 bases). Germline CDR1 reads LNHDA; CDR2 reads SQIVND (reference sequence). V lost 5 bases to trimming and J lost 0 bases, with 11 bases between them. The CDR3 is 15 amino acids. The chain's CDR3 is CASSPTGSSYNEQFF. CDR3 coding DNA: TGTGCCAGTAGTCCTACAGGGAGCTCCTACAATGAGCAGTTCTTC.

This clone was seen once. The chain has TRBV28 and TRBJ1-5; 8 bases align to TRBD1. J gave up 7 bases and V 6 bases, and 8 bases lay outside the gene matches. The CDR3 contains 14 residues. Germline V gene sequence: CDR1 MDHEN, CDR2 SYDVKM. CDR3 DNA: TGTGCCAGCAGACTGGACAGGGAAGCCCAGCCCCAGCATTTT. Residues: CASRLDREAQPQHF.

The gene calls are TRBV7-3 and TRBJ2-1; D uncertain. V gave up 4 bases and J gave up 8 bases, with 15 bases separating them. Per germline, CDR1 SGHTA and CDR2 FQGTGA. CDR3 length: 14 residues. The CDR3 protein is CASSSTSYGDEQFF. The CDR3 nucleotides read TGTGCCAGCAGCTCCACATCCTATGGGGATGAGCAGTTCTTC.

The J gene is TRBJ2-7, the V gene TRBV29-1; D assignment may be TRBD1 or TRBD2 (5 bases each). V lost 7 bases and J lost 0, with 7 bases in between. Germline V gene data show CDR1 as SQVTM and CDR2 as ANQGSEA. CDR3 length equals 11 residues. The chain's CDR3 is CSAGASYEQYF. In DNA, the CDR3 is TGCAGCGCCGGGGCCTCCTACGAGCAGTACTTC.

The chain joins TRBV11-2 to TRBJ2-7; 11 nucleotides agree with TRBD1. Germline-derived CDR1 and CDR2 are SGHAT and FQNNGV. The CDR3 covers 14 residues. Germline trimming cut 10 bases from V and 1 base from J; bases unmatched to any gene: 6. DNA for the CDR3: TGTGCCACCGGGGACAGGGGGTTATCCTACGAGCAGTACTTC. It is translated as CATGDRGLSYEQYF.

CDR3 coding DNA: TGTGCCACGGAAGGGATAAGTTTTAACTATGGCTACACCTTC. Protein: CATEGISFNYGYTF. The J gene is TRBJ1-2, the V gene TRBV11-2, with D unresolved. The CDR3 length is 14 residues. Per the germline V gene, CDR1 is SGHAT and CDR2 is FQNNGV. Trimming left V 10 bases short and J 1 base short, with 16 bases between.

This chain links TRBV29-1 with TRBJ2-5, with D possibly TRBD2 on 6 matching bases. The length of the CDR3 is 14 residues. CDR1 SQVTM and CDR2 ANQGSEA come from the germline V gene. The V end lost 6 bases, the J end lost 5 bases, and 19 bases lay between the germline ends. Here the CDR3 reads CSVAGRDLYETQYF. DNA for the CDR3: TGCAGCGTGGCTGGGCGGGATCTATACGAGACCCAGTACTTC.

This clone was recorded only once. The chain is built from TRBV6-4 and TRBJ2-3; no clear D. V lost 3 bases and J lost 0, with 10 bases in between. Germline V gene lookup returns CDR1 MRHNA and CDR2 SNTAGT. The CDR3 spans 15 residues. CDR3: CASSELIASTDTQYF. For the CDR3, the DNA is TGTGCCAGCAGTGAGCTGATAGCTAGCACAGATACGCAGTATTTT.

The V gene is TRBV7-9, the J gene TRBJ2-5, with D unresolved. The germline CDR1 and CDR2 sequences are SEHNR and FQNEAQ (reference sequence). The length of the CDR3 is 13 residues. V was trimmed by 4 bases and J by 5 bases, leaving 11 bases between them. The DNA for the CDR3 is TGTGCCAGCAGCTATAGGGCCGGGGAGACCCAGTACTTC. It specifies CASSYRAGETQYF. Complete variable domain (other parts from reference TRBV7-9 and TRBJ2-5): DTGVSQNPRHKITKRGQNVTFRCDPISEHNRLYWYRQTLGQGPEFLTYFQNEAQLEKSRLLSDRFSAERPKGSFSTLEIQRTEQGDSAMYLCASSYRAGETQYFGPGTRLLVL.